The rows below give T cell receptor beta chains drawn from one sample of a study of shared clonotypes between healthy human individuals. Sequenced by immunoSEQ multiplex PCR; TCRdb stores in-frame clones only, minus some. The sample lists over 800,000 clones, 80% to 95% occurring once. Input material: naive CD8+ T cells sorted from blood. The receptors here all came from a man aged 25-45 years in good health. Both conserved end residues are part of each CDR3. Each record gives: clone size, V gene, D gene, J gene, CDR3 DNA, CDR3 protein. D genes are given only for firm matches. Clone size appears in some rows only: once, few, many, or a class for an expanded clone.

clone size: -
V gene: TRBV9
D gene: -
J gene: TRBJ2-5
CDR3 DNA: TGTGCCAGCAGCGTAGGGCAGGGGAGCGAGACCCAGTACTTC
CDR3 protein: CASSVGQGSETQYF

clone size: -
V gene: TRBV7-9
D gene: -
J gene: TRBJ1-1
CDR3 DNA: TGTGCCAGCAGCTTAGGCCAGGGGCGCGGGGGCCTGAAAGCTTTCTTT
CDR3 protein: CASSLGQGRGGLKAFF

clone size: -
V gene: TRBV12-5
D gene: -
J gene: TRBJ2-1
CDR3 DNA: TGTGCTAGTGGTTTGTCCTCCGACAATGAGCAGTTCTTC
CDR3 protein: CASGLSSDNEQFF

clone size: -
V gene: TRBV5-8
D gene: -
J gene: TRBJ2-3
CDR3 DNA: TGTGCCAGCAGCTTGCAGCCTACAGATACGCAGTATTTT
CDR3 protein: CASSLQPTDTQYF

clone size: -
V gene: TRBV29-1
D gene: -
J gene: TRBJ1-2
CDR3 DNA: TGCAGCGTTGAGAGGGGCGGCTACACCTTC
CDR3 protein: CSVERGGYTF

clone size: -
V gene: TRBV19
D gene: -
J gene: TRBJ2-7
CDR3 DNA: TGTGCCAGTAGTCGTTCGGGGGCGTACGAGCAGTACTTC
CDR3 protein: CASSRSGAYEQYF

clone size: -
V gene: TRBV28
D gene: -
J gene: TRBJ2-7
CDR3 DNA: TGTGCCAGCAGTTGGGCTAGCCACTACGAGCAGTACTTC
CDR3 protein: CASSWASHYEQYF

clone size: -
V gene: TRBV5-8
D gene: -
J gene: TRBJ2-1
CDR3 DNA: TGTGCCAGCAGAACGAACGTGGGCGGAGGGGCGAATGAGCAGTTCTTC
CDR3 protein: CASRTNVGGGANEQFF

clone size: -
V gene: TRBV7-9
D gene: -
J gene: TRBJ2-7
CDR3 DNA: TGTGCCAGCAGCCAATTGGGTCCCTACGAGCAGTACTTC
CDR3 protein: CASSQLGPYEQYF

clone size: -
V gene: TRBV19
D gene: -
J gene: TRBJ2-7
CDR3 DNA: TGTGCCAGTAGCCCCGCGGCCAGGGACTACGAGCAGTACTTC
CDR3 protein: CASSPAARDYEQYF

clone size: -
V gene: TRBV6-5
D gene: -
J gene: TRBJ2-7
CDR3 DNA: TGTGCCAGCATAGCTAGGGGCCAAAACGAGCAGTACTTC
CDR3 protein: CASIARGQNEQYF

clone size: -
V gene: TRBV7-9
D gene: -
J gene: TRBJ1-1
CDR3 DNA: TGTGCCAGCAGCTTAGACGTGGGGATCGACACTGAAGCTTTCTTT
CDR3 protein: CASSLDVGIDTEAFF

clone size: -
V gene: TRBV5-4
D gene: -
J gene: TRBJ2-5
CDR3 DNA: TGTGCCAGCAGCTTGGGCAGGGAGACCCAGTACTTC
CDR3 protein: CASSLGRETQYF

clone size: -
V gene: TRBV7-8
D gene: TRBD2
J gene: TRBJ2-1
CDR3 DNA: TGTGCCAGCAGCTTAGGAGGCAGCGGGAAGGGCAATGAGCAGTTCTTC
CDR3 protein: CASSLGGSGKGNEQFF

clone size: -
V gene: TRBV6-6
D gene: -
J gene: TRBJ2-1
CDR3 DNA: TGTGCCAGCAGTTTATCCAATGAGCAGTTCTTC
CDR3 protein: CASSLSNEQFF

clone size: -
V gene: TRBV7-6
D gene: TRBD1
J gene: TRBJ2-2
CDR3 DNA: TGTGCCAGCAGCTTATGGACAGGGATCACCGGGGAGCTGTTTTTT
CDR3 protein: CASSLWTGITGELFF

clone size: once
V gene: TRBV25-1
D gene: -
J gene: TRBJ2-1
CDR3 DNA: TGTGCCAGCAGTGACGGGCGAGCCATCGAGCAGTTCTTC
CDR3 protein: CASSDGRAIEQFF

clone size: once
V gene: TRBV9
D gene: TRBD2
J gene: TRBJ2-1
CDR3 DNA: TGTGCCAGCAGCGGAGCGGGAACTATCCCCAATGAGCAGTTCTTC
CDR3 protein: CASSGAGTIPNEQFF

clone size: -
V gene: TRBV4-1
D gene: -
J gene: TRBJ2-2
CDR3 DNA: TGCGCCAGCAGCCGAACGGGCCGGGAGCTGTTTTTT
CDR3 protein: CASSRTGRELFF

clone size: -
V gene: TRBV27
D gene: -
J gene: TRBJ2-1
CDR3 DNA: TGTGCCAGCAGTCGGGCAGGTAGTATCGATGAGCAGTTCTTC
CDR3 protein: CASSRAGSIDEQFF

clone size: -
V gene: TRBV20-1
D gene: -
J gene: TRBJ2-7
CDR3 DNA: TGCAGTGCTCAAGAGGCCGGCGAGCAGTACTTC
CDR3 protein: CSAQEAGEQYF

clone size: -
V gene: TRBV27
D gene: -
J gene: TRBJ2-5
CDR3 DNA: TGTGCCAGCAAAAGTAGACGGGAGTCTCAAGAGACCCAGTACTTC
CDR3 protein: CASKSRRESQETQYF

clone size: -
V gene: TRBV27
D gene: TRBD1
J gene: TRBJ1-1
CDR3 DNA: TGTGCCAGCAGTTCGTGGACAGGAGCACAAGAGAACACTGAAGCTTTCTTT
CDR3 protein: CASSSWTGAQENTEAFF

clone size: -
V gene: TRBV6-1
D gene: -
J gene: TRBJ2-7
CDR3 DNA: TGTGCCAGCAGTGAGGGGACCCGCTACGAGCAGTACTTC
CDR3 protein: CASSEGTRYEQYF

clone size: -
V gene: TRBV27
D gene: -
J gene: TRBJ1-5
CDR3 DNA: TGTGCCAGCAGTTTTGGGCCAGGCGTACAGCCCCAGCATTTT
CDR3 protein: CASSFGPGVQPQHF

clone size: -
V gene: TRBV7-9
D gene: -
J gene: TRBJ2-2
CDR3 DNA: TGTGCCAGCAGCCCCCTGGGCATCGGGGAGCTGTTTTTT
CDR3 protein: CASSPLGIGELFF

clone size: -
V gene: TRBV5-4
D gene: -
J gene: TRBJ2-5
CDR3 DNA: TGTGCCAGCAGCTTGGGGTTCGGGCCTGATAGAGAGACCCAGTACTTC
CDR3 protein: CASSLGFGPDRETQYF

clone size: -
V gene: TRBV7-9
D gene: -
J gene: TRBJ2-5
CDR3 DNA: TGTGCCAGCAAATTTCAAGTAGGACGTCATGAGACCCAGTACTTC
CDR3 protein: CASKFQVGRHETQYF

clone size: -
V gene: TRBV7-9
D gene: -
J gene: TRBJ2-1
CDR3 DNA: TGTGCCAGCAGCGCATACTACAATGAGCAGTTCTTC
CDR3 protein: CASSAYYNEQFF

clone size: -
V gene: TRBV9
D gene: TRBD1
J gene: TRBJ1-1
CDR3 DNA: TGTGCCAGCAGCATCGGGACAGGTTCCACTGAAGCTTTCTTT
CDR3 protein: CASSIGTGSTEAFF

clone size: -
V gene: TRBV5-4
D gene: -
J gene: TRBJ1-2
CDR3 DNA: TGTGCCAGCAGCTTCCCCAGCGCCCCCGACGGACACTATGGCTACACCTTC
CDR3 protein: CASSFPSAPDGHYGYTF

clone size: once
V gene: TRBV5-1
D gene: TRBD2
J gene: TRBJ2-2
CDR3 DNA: TGCGCCAGCGAGTTGGCGGGAGGTACCGGGGAGCTGTTTTTT
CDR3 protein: CASELAGGTGELFF

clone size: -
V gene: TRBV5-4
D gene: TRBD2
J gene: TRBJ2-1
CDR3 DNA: TGTGCCAGCACACCGAGGACTAGTTCCTACAATGAGCAGTTCTTC
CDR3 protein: CASTPRTSSYNEQFF

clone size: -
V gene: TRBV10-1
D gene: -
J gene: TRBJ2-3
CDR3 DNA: TGCGCCAGCAGTGATGGCAGGACCACAGATACGCAGTATTTT
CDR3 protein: CASSDGRTTDTQYF

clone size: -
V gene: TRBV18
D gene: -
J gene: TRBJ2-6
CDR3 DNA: TGTGCCAGCTCACCATCCACGGAAATCTCTGGGGCCAACGTCCTGACTTTC
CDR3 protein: CASSPSTEISGANVLTF

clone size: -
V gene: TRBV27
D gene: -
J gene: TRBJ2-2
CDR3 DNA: TGTGCCAGCAGCTGGGGGGCTACGGACACCGGGGAGCTGTTTTTT
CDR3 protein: CASSWGATDTGELFF

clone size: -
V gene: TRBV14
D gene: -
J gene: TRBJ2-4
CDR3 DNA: TGTGCCAGCAGCCAACCGGGACAAAGCAGAGTTCAGTACTTC
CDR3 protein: CASSQPGQSRVQYF

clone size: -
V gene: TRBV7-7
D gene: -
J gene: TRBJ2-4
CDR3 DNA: TGTGCCAGCCTGTCTCCTAGTGGGGCCAAAAACATTCAGTACTTC
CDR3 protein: CASLSPSGAKNIQYF

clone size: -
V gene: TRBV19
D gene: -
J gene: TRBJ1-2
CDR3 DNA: TGTGCCAGTAACGGCTTCATCAACTATGGCTACACCTTC
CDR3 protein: CASNGFINYGYTF

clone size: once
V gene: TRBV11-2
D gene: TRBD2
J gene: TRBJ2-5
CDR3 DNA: TGTGCCAGCAGCTTTAGCGGGAGAGGAGAGACCCAGTACTTC
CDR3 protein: CASSFSGRGETQYF

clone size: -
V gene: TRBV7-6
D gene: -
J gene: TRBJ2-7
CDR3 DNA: TGTGCCAGCAGCTTCCAGGCACGGGGCGAGCAGTACTTC
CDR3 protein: CASSFQARGEQYF